This T cell receptor (beta chain) was recorded in a study of cytomegalovirus exposure and HLA in healthy donors. Study observations and caveats: The study labeled fewer than 200 TCR beta chains cytomegalovirus-associated. It was confirmed in vitro that a few of the CMV-associated chains were specific for CMV antigens. In terms of immune exposure information, only CMV serostatus was available. In an earlier analysis, most TCR beta V segments were productive about 90% or about 30% of the time.

Concerning this clone itself: Its antigen is not known.

This CDR3 contains 14 residues. Germline CDR1 is SGHTA and CDR2 is FQGNSA. V was trimmed by 1 base and J by 7 bases, leaving 10 bases between them. In the PCR, 60 Vbeta and 13 Jbeta primers were used. Sequencing was performed with immunoSEQ multiplex PCR; in TCRdb, only in-frame clones are kept and a portion is missing. This sample has approximately 130,000 clones; about 81% occur once, and the top ten carry 2.5% to 3.5%. This rearrangement joins TRBV7-2 to TRBJ1-4; D call uncertain. The sequence derives from a woman aged 40 to 49 in good health and CMV-seropositive. Sequencing was done on a sample of PBMCs. Here the CDR3 reads CASSLGSEPEKLFF. The CDR3 region has the DNA TGTGCCAGCAGCTTAGGTTCAGAACCTGAAAAACTGTTTTTT.